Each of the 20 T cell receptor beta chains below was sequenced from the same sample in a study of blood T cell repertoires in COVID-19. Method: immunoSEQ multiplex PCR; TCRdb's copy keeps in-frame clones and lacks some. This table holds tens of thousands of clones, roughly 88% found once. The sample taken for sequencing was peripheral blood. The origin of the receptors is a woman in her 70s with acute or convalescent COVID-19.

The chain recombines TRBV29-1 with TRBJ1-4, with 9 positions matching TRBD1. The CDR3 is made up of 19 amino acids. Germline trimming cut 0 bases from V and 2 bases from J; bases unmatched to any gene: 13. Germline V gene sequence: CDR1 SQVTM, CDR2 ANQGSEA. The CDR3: CSVEDPRTGDPCTNEKLFF. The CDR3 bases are TGCAGCGTTGAAGATCCAAGGACAGGGGATCCCTGTACTAATGAAAAACTGTTTTTT.

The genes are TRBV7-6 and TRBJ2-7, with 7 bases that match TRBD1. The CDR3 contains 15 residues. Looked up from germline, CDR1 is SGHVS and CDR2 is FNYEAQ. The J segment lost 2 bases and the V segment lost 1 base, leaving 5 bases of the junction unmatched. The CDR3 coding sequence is TGTGCCAGCAGCTTAGAAAAGGGACAGACCTACGAGCAGTACTTC. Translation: CASSLEKGQTYEQYF.

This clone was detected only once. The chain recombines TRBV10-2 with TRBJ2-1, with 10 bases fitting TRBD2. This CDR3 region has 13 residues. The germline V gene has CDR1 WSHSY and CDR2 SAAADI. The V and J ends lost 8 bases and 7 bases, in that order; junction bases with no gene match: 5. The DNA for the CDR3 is TGCGCCAGCTTTAGCGGGGGGCTGAATGAGCAGTTCTTC. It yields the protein CASFSGGLNEQFF.

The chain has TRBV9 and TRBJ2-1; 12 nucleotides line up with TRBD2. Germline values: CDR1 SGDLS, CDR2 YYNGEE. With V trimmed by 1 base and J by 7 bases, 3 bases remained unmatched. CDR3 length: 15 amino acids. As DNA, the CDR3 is TGTGCCAGCAGCGTACTAGCGGGGGGGTATAATGAGCAGTTCTTC. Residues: CASSVLAGGYNEQFF.

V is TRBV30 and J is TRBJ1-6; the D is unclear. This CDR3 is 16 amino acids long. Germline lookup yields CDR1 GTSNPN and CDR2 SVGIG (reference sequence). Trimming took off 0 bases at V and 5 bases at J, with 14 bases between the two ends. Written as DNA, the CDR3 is TGTGCCTGGAGTGTATCCCCCCAGGTCAATAATTCACCCCTCCACTTT. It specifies CAWSVSPQVNNSPLHF.

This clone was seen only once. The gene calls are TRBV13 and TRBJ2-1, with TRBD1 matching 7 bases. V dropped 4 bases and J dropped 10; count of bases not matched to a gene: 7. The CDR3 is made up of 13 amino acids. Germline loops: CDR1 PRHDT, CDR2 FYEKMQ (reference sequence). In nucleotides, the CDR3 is TGTGCCAGCAGCTCCGAGACAGGGCTAGAGCAGTTCTTC. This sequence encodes CASSSETGLEQFF.

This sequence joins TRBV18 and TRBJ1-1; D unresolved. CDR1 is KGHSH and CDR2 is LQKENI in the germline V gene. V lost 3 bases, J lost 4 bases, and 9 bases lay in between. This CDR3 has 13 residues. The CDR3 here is CASSPSRSTEAFF. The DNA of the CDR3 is TGTGCCAGCTCACCTTCCAGGTCCACTGAAGCTTTCTTT.

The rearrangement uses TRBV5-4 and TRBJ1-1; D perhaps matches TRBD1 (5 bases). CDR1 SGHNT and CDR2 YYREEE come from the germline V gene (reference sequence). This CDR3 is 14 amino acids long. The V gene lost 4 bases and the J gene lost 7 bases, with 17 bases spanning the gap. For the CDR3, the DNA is TGTGCCAGCAGCATTGGGATAGGGGCGGTTGAAGCTTTCTTT. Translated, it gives CASSIGIGAVEAFF.

DNA for the CDR3: TGTGCCAGCCGACAAAATTCAAATTCGTACGAGCAGTACTTC. It yields the protein CASRQNSNSYEQYF. The chain combines TRBV2 with TRBJ2-7; D remains ambiguous. Trimming took 8 bases from V and 4 from J, leaving 18 bases between them. The CDR3 is 14 amino acids. Germline V gene lookup returns CDR1 SNHLY and CDR2 FYNNEI. Drawing the rest from reference TRBV2 and TRBJ2-7, the complete variable domain is EPEVTQTPSHQVTQMGQEVILRCVPISNHLYFYWYRQILGQKVEFLVSFYNNEISEKSEIFDDQFSVERPDGSNFTLKIRSTKLEDSAMYFCASRQNSNSYEQYFGPGTRLTVT.

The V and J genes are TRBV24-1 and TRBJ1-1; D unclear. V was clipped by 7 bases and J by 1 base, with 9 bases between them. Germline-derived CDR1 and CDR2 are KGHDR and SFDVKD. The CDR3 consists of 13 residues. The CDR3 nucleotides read TGTGCCACCAGGGGCGGAGGGAACACTGAAGCTTTCTTT. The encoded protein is CATRGGGNTEAFF.

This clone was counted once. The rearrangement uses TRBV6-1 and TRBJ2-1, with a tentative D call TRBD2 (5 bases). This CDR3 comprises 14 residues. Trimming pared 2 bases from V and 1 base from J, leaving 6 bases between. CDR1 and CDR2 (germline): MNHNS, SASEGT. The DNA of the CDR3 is TGTGCCAGCAGTGAACCGGGGTCCTACAATGAGCAGTTCTTC. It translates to CASSEPGSYNEQFF.

The CDR3 DNA sequence: TGTGCCAGCAGCCGAAGCGAGAACACCGGGGAGCTGTTTTTT. Protein: CASSRSENTGELFF. The gene calls are TRBV7-7 and TRBJ2-2; D not resolved. The V and J ends lost 5 bases and 1 base respectively, with 8 bases between them. CDR1 SSHAT and CDR2 FNYEAQ come from the germline V gene (reference sequence). The CDR3 runs to 14 residues.

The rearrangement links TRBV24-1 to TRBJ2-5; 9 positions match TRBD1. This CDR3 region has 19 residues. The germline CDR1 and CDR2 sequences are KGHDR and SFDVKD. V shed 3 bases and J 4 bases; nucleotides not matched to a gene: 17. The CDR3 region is CATSDPAGTGKTSRETQYF. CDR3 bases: TGTGCCACCAGTGATCCCGCCGGGACAGGGAAGACGTCCCGAGAGACCCAGTACTTC.

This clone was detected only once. The CDR3 spells CASSEEDSKPYEQYF. The CDR3 DNA reads as TGTGCCAGCAGCGAGGAGGACAGTAAACCCTACGAGCAGTACTTC. This chain connects TRBV9 to TRBJ2-7, with TRBD1 as a possible D gene (6 bases). The ends were cut back, 3 bases at V and 2 bases at J, with 15 bases in the middle. The CDR3 length is 15 residues. Germline assignment: CDR1 SGDLS and CDR2 YYNGEE.

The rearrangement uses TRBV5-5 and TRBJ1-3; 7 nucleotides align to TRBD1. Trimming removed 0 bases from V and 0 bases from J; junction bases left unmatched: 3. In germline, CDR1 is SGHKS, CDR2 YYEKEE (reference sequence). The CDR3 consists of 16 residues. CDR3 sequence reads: CASSLGRQGSGNTIYF. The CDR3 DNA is TGTGCCAGCAGCTTGGGGAGACAGGGCTCTGGAAACACCATATATTTT.

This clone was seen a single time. Here the CDR3 reads CAWSVFDRVGEKLFF. DNA of the CDR3: TGTGCCTGGAGTGTATTTGACAGGGTTGGTGAAAAACTGTTTTTT. The rearrangement links TRBV30 to TRBJ1-4, with 7 bases matching TRBD1. The CDR3 consists of 15 residues. With V trimmed by 0 bases and J by 7 bases, 8 bases remained unmatched. Germline V gene data show CDR1 as GTSNPN and CDR2 as SVGIG (reference sequence).

The CDR3 sequence is CASTKQPTSEWYQETQYF. In DNA, the CDR3 is TGTGCCAGCACCAAACAGCCCACTAGCGAATGGTACCAAGAGACCCAGTACTTC. This chain joins TRBV28 and TRBJ2-5, with TRBD2 matching 7 bases. This CDR3 has 18 residues. V lost 7 bases to trimming and J lost 0 bases; unmatched junction nucleotides: 17. Germline CDR1 reads MDHEN; CDR2 reads SYDVKM. Variable domain in full (rest from reference TRBV28 and TRBJ2-5): DVKVTQSSRYLVKRTGEKVFLECVQDMDHENMFWYRQDPGLGLRLIYFSYDVKMKEKGDIPEGYSVSREKKERFSLILESASTNQTSMYLCASTKQPTSEWYQETQYFGPGTRLLVL.

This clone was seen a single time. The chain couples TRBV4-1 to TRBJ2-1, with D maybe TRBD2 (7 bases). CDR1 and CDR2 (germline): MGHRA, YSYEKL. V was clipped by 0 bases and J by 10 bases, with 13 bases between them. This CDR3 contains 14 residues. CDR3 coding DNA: TGCGCCAGCAGCCAAGAAGGGGGGGGACGCGAGCAGTTCTTC. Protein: CASSQEGGGREQFF.

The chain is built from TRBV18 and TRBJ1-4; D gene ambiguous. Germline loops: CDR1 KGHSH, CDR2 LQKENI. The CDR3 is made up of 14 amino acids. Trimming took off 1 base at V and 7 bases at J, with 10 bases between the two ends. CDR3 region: CASSPRVTGEKLFF. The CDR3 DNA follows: TGTGCCAGCTCACCACGAGTGACGGGTGAAAAACTGTTTTTT.

The CDR3 sequence is CASSLETGLTGANVLTF. The CDR3 DNA reads TGTGCCAGCAGCTTAGAGACAGGGTTAACTGGGGCCAACGTCCTGACTTTC. The genes are TRBV7-9 and TRBJ2-6; 7 bases align to TRBD1. The CDR3 runs 17 residues. J lost 2 bases, V lost 1 base, and 5 bases had no gene match. CDR1 SEHNR and CDR2 FQNEAQ come from the germline V gene (reference sequence). Looking up the rest from reference TRBV7-9 and TRBJ2-6 gives the full variable domain: DTGVSQNPRHKITKRGQNVTFRCDPISEHNRLYWYRQTLGQGPEFLTYFQNEAQLEKSRLLSDRFSAERPKGSFSTLEIQRTEQGDSAMYLCASSLETGLTGANVLTFGAGSRLTVL.